The clone carrying this TCR beta chain was detected only a few times. Its antigen is not known. This entry is derived from a study of prognosis after radiotherapy for stage I lung cancer. General study findings and limits: The authors did not determine whether the expanded TCR clones were tumor-specific. Samples before stereotactic body radiation therapy had more unique TCR clones (median approximately 9,600 versus 7,200). Reportedly, metastasis status was linked to differences in TRBV and TRBJ usage frequencies.

The V gene lost 1 base and the J gene lost 0 bases, with 7 bases spanning the gap. Germline CDR1 and CDR2: DFQATT and SNEGSKA (reference sequence). The CDR3 is 14 amino acids. A volume of approximately 6.5 milliliters of peripheral blood was collected by draw at each of two time points. Amplification of the TCR beta CDR3 (from genomic DNA) was done by two-round multiplex PCR. For every TRBV and TRBJ gene, a specific primer was used in first-round PCR. TCRdb recomputed calls from the multiplex PCR reads with MiXCR, one row per CDR3 protein. Here the sample spans more than 30,000 distinct CDR3 sequences, about 40% being singletons.

The clonotype was recovered from a donor of 50 years or more with non-small cell lung cancer. Here the sequenced sample was PBMCs, taken before or after stereotactic body radiation therapy (not recorded which). The chain has TRBV20-1 and TRBJ1-5; D gene uncertain. The CDR3: CSARGGISNQPQHF. The CDR3 DNA reads TGCAGTGCTAGAGGGGGTATTAGCAATCAGCCCCAGCATTTT.